This passage covers 2 T cell receptor beta chains from one sample sequenced in a study of T cell responses to AZD1222 COVID-19 vaccine. TCRdb's copy holds only in-frame clones and misses some; the assay was immunoSEQ multiplex PCR. The data contain around 150,000 clones, under 95% of them singletons. Sequencing was performed on peripheral blood, taken 28 days after the second AZD1222 dose. The receptors originated from an adult who received the AZD1222 COVID-19 vaccine.

This clone has more than one count but fewer than ten. The chain carries TRBV29-1 and TRBJ1-1, with 8 bases matching TRBD1. The CDR3 length is 12 residues. Germline CDR1 and CDR2: SQVTM and ANQGSEA. Trimming cost V 2 bases and J 4 bases; bases outside gene matches: 0. The CDR3 is CSVEQGATEAFF. Here the CDR3 DNA reads TGCAGCGTTGAACAGGGGGCCACTGAAGCTTTCTTT.

The genes are TRBV2 and TRBJ2-7; 14 positions match TRBD2. V lost 4 bases and J lost 5; bases outside the gene matches: 10. This CDR3 is 17 amino acids long. Germline V lookup: CDR1 SNHLY, CDR2 FYNNEI. The CDR3 protein is CASSGGTSGSSVNEQYF. The DNA for the CDR3 is TGTGCCAGCAGTGGAGGGACTAGCGGGAGTTCAGTAAACGAGCAGTACTTC. The complete variable domain, with remaining parts taken from reference TRBV2 and TRBJ2-7, reads EPEVTQTPSHQVTQMGQEVILRCVPISNHLYFYWYRQILGQKVEFLVSFYNNEISEKSEIFDDQFSVERPDGSNFTLKIRSTKLEDSAMYFCASSGGTSGSSVNEQYFGPGTRLTVT.